This paragraph reports one T cell receptor beta chain. No antigen is known for it. TCRdb derives one entry per CDR3 protein from the 5' RACE reads, leaving out DNA. The sample table includes approximately 140,000 distinct CDR3 sequences. Germline lookup yields CDR1 SSHAT and CDR2 FNYEAQ (reference sequence). The CDR3 is 16 residues long. This sample is part of a study of monozygotic twins with inflammatory bowel disease. Points from the study as a whole: The inverse Simpson measure of TCRbeta diversity was lower in IBD patients than in healthy co-twins.

Sequencing used blood. This TCR came from a human donor with ulcerative colitis or Crohn's disease, or a healthy co-twin of an affected twin (not recorded which). V usage is TRBV7-7 and J usage is TRBJ1-5. This chain's CDR3 is CASSLDTRASNQPQHF.